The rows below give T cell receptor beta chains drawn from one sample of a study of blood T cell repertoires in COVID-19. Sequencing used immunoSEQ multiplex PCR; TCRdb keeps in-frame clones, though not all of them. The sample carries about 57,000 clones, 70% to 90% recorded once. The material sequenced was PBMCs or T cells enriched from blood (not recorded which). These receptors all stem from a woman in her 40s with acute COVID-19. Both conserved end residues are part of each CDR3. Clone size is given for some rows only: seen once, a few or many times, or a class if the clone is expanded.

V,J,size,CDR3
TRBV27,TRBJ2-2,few,CASGGLRSGENTGELFF
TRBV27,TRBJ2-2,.,CASRFGQSYTGELFF
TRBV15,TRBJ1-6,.,CATSSGQGHSPLHF
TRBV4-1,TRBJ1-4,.,CASSQAPGQGFDEKLFF
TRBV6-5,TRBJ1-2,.,CASSYTPGQDYGYTF
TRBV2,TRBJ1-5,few,CASSASPGVQPQHF
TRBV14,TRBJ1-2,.,CASSQDLDTVYGYTF
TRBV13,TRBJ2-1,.,CASSLRRIAGSNEQFF
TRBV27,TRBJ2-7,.,CASASGSSYEQYF
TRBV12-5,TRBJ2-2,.,CASGRDWANTGELFF
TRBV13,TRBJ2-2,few,CASSLRQGSTGELFF
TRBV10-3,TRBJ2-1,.,CAISYDSGNEQFF
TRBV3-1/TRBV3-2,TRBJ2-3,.,CASSHPGGLSDTQYF
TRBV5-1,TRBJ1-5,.,CASSLDGAGVQPQHF
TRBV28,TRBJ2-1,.,CASSLWTSGISNNEQFF
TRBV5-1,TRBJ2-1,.,CASSFRLAGVSDNEQFF
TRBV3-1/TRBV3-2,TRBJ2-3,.,CASSQEVGRTGGNTQYF
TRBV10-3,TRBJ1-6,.,CAVRPVGRDIMPLHF
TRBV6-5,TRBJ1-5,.,CASTFSNQPQHF
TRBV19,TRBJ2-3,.,CASSIVLGQGRDTQYF
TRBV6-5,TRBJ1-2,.,CASSYDRGGGYTF
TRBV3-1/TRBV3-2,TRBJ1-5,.,CASSQEGAGNQPQHF
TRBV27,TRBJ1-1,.,CASSFSAAMNTEAFF
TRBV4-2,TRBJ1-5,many,CASSLDRVQPQHF
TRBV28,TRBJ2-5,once,CASSLRDRGRRETQYF
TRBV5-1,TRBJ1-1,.,CASSVLQGNTEAFF
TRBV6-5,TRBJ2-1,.,CASRGLAASYNEQFF
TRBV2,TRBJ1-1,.,CASTNQRQGSPEAFF